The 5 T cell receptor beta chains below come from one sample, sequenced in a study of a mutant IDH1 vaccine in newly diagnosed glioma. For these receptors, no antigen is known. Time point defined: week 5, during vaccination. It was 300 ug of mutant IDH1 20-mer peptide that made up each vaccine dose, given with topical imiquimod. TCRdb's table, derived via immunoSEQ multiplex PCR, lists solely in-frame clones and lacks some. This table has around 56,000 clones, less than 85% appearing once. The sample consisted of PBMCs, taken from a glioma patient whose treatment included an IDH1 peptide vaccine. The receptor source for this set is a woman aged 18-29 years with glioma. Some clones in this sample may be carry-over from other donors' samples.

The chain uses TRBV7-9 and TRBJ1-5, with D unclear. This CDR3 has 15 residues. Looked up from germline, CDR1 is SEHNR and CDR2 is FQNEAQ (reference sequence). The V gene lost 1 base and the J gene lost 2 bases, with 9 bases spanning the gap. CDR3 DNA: TGTGCCAGCAGCTTAGATTTCCAGGGCAATCAGCCCCAGCATTTT. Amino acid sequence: CASSLDFQGNQPQHF.

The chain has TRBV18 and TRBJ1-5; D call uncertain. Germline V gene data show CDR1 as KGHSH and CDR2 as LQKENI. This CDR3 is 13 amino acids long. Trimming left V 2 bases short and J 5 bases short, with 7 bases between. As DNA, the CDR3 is TGTGCCAGCTCACCATCTGGGGATCAGCCCCAGCATTTT. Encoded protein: CASSPSGDQPQHF.

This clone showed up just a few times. CDR3 bases: TGCGCCAGCAGCCAAGGGGGGGTCGGTACGCAGTATTTT. Translated: CASSQGGVGTQYF. The chain carries TRBV4-3 and TRBJ2-3; perhaps TRBD2 as D (6 bases). CDR3 length: 13 residues. Germline CDR1 and CDR2: LGHNA and YSLEER. Trimming removed 1 base at V and 8 bases at J, with 10 bases between.

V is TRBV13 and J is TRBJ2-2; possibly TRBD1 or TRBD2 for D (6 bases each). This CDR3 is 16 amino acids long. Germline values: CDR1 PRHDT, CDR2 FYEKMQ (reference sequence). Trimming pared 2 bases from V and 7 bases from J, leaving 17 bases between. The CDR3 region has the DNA TGTGCCAGCAGCTTAATGTCTAGGGGGGCGAGCGGGGAGCTGTTTTTT. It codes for CASSLMSRGASGELFF.

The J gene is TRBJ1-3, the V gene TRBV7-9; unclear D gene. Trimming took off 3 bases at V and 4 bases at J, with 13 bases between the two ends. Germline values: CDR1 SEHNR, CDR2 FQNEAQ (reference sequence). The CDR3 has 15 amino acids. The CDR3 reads CASSFGLGRGNTIYF. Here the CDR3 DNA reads TGTGCCAGCAGCTTCGGGCTGGGCCGGGGAAACACCATATATTTT.